This T cell receptor (beta chain) appears in the sequencing data of a study of shared clonotypes between healthy human individuals. CD45RO-negative, CCR7-positively selected cells formed the naive CD8 fraction, excluding terminally differentiated effector memory CD45RA+ cells. With V trimmed by 7 bases and J by 1 base, 10 bases remained unmatched. Germline CDR1 is SNHLY and CDR2 is FYNNEI. The CDR3 totals 15 residues. Data came from immunoSEQ multiplex PCR; TCRdb stores just in-frame clones and leaves some out. Among roughly 570,000 clones listed, nearly 98% were seen once. The chain recombines TRBV2 with TRBJ2-7; 7 bases map to TRBD1. This clonotype was obtained from a man aged 30 to 45 in good health. Sequenced input: naive CD8+ T cells sorted from blood. The CDR3 spells CASIDPGGLSYEQYF. CDR3 nucleotide sequence: TGTGCCAGCATAGACCCAGGGGGTTTGTCCTACGAGCAGTACTTC.